The sequence of this TCR beta chain was determined in a study of response to subunit inactivated influenza vaccine. Overall study findings and caveats: That few new T cells are recruited by each seasonal influenza vaccination was the authors' suggestion.

MiXCR was run by TCRdb on the RT-PCR reads, yielding one entry per CDR3 protein. The sample includes fewer than 800,000 distinct CDR3 sequences, about a sixth of them seen just once. This CDR3 has 13 amino acids. V lost 6 bases and J 6 bases, leaving 15 bases between the germline ends. CDR1 and CDR2 from the germline V gene are SNHLY and FYNNEI. A word on this clonotype: Its antigen remains unknown.

V and J are TRBV2 and TRBJ2-7; D gene unclear. The sequences come from PBMCs from blood, collected roughly 12 days after vaccination. This sequence was found in a middle-aged man who received an inactivated influenza vaccine. CDR3 DNA: TGTGCCAGCAGACATCTGTCGGGCGGCGAGCAGTACTTC. Encoded protein: CASRHLSGGEQYF.